Sequencing of this T cell receptor beta chain was carried out in a study of shared T cell receptors in the human thymus. This table comes from immunoSEQ multiplex PCR, and its TCRdb copy is limited to in-frame clones, with some not included. The sample gives under 850,000 clones, 70% to 90% of which show up once; about 0.01% is in the top ten. Losses at the gene ends were 3 bases for V and 2 bases for J; bases not matched to a gene: 15. The CDR3 runs to 21 residues. Germline values: CDR1 SNHLY, CDR2 FYNNEI. This sample also appeared in a second study, on human thymus T cells.

The specimen sequenced was thymocytes. The clonotype comes from a boy younger than two with a congenital heart defect. The chain employs TRBV2 and TRBJ2-6; 11 bases are a match to TRBD2. The CDR3 is CASSEWQLGLAEPPGANVLTF. The CDR3 nucleotides read TGTGCCAGCAGTGAGTGGCAGCTGGGACTAGCGGAGCCTCCTGGGGCCAACGTCCTGACTTTC.